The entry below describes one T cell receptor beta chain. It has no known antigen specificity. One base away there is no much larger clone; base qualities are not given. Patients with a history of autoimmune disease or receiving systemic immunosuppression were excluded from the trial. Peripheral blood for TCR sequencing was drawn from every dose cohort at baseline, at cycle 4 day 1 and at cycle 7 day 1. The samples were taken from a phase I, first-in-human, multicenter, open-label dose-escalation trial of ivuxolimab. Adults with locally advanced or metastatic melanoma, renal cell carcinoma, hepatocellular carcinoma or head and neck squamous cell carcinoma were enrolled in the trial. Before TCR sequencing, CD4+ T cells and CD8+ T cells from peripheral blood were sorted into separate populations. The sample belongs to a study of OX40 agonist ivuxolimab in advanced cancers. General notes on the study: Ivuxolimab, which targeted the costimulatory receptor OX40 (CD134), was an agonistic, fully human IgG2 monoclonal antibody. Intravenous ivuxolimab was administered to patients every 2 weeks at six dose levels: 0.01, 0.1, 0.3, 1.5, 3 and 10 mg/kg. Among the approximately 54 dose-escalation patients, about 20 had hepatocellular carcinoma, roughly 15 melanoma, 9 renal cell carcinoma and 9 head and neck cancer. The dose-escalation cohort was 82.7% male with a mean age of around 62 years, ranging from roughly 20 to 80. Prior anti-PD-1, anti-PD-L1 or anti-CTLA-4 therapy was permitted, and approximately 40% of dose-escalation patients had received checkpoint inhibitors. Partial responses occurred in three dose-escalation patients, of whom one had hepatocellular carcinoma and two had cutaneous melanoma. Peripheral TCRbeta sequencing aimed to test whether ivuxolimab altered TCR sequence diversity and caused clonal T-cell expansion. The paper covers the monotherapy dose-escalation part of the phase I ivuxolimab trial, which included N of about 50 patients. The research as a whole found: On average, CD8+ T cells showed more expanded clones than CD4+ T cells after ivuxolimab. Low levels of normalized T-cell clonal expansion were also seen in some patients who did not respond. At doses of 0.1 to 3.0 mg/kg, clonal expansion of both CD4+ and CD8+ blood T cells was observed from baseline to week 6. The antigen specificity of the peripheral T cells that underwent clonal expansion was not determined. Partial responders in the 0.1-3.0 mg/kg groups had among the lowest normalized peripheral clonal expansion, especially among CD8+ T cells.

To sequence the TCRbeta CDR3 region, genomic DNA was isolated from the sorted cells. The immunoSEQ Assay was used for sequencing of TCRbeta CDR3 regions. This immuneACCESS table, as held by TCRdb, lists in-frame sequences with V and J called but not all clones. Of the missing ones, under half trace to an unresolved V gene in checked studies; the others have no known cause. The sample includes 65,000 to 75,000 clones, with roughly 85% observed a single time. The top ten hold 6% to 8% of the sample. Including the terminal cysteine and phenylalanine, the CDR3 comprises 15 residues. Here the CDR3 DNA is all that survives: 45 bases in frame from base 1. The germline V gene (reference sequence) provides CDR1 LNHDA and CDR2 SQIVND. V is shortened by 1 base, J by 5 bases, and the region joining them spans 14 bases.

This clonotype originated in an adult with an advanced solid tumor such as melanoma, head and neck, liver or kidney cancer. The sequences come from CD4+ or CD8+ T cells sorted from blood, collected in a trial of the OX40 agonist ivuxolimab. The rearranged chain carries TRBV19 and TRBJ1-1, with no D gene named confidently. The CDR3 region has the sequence CASSIGLHGVTEAFF. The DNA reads TGTGCCAGTAGTATAGGGCTTCATGGGGTTACTGAAGCTTTCTTT. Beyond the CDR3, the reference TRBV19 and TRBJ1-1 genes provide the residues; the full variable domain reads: DGGITQSPKYLFRKEGQNVTLSCEQNLNHDAMYWYRQDPGQGLRLIYYSQIVNDFQKGDIAEGYSVSREKKESFPLTVTSAQKNPTAFYLCASSIGLHGVTEAFFGQGTRLTVV.